These 17 T cell receptor beta chains share one sample of origin, sequenced in a study of T cell repertoires in breast cancer. Blocking oligonucleotides added to a second nested PCR suppressed unpaired genes. TCRdb ran MiXCR on the emulsion pairing reads and lists one entry per CDR3 protein. The sample lists roughly 38,000 distinct CDR3 sequences, 45% to 55% occurring once. Paired alpha-beta TCRs of CD8+ T cells were analyzed by expanded emulsion RT-PCR. The material sequenced was CD8+ T cells. These receptors were collected from a pool of human donors with breast cancer or a healthy control (not recorded which).

This clonotype was found a few times. The chain uses TRBV6-6 and TRBJ1-5; D is uncertain. The ends were cut back, 0 bases at V and 6 bases at J, with 6 bases in the middle. Germline CDR1 MNHNY, CDR2 SVGAGI (reference sequence). This CDR3 has 13 amino acids. The CDR3 region is CASSYSKGQPQHF. The CDR3 nucleotides are TGTGCCAGCAGTTACTCGAAGGGTCAGCCCCAGCATTTT.

The chain employs TRBV12-3 or TRBV12-4 and TRBJ1-1; D is possibly TRBD1 (6 bases). This CDR3 spans 15 amino acids. V lost 4 bases to trimming and J lost 8 bases, with 20 bases between them. CDR3 nucleotides: TGTGCCAGCAGTTCCGGGGGGCAAAAAAGCACAGAAGCTTTCTTT. It specifies CASSSGGQKSTEAFF.

This clonotype was detected ten times or more. The V gene is TRBV20-1, the J gene TRBJ2-3, with D uncertain. The CDR3 is made up of 12 amino acids. From germline, CDR1 is DFQATT and CDR2 SNEGSKA (reference sequence). With 2 bases removed from V and 2 bases from J, the gap between germline ends came to 5 bases. The CDR3 nucleotides read TGCAGTGCTAGAAAGAACACAGATACGCAGTATTTT. Translation gives CSARKNTDTQYF.

This clonotype appeared once. The chain employs TRBV2 and TRBJ1-4, with D tentatively TRBD1 (5 bases). The CDR3 is 15 residues long. V lost 5 bases and J 0 bases, leaving 10 bases between the germline ends. CDR1 is SNHLY, CDR2 FYNNEI, per germline. CDR3 in amino acids: CASSRQGATNEKLFF. In DNA form, the CDR3 reads TGTGCCAGCAGTCGGCAGGGCGCAACTAATGAAAAACTGTTTTTT.

V usage is TRBV6-1 and J usage is TRBJ2-3; the match to TRBD2 covers 13 bases. J lost 5 bases, V lost 7 bases, and 6 bases had no gene match. Germline values: CDR1 MNHNS, CDR2 SASEGT. The CDR3 sequence is 15 residues long. The DNA for the CDR3 is TGTGCCAGCACCTTACTAGCGGGGGGGCAAGATACGCAGTATTTT. This gives the protein CASTLLAGGQDTQYF.

This clonotype showed up just once. V is TRBV20-1 and J is TRBJ1-1; 8 bases are a match to TRBD1. The CDR3 has 13 residues. CDR1 DFQATT and CDR2 SNEGSKA come from the germline V gene (reference sequence). The junction had 9 bases not matched to a gene; V was cut back by 8 bases and J by 4 bases. CDR3 sequence: CSPSGGAGTEAFF. In DNA form, the CDR3 reads TGCAGTCCCTCAGGGGGCGCGGGCACTGAAGCTTTCTTT.

This chain links TRBV3-1 with TRBJ1-1, with TRBD1 matching over 8 bases. The CDR3 covers 17 residues. After removal of 3 bases from V and 0 bases from J, the junction contained 9 bases not matched to a gene. Germline V gene data show CDR1 as LGHDT and CDR2 as YNNKEL (reference sequence). CDR3 loop: CASSHTTGTGVNTEAFF. For the CDR3, the DNA is TGTGCCAGCAGCCACACAACCGGGACAGGAGTGAACACTGAAGCTTTCTTT.

This clonotype showed up many times. The chain employs TRBV27 and TRBJ2-3; perhaps TRBD2 as D (5 bases). Looked up from germline, CDR1 is MNHEY and CDR2 is SMNVEV (reference sequence). The V end lost 8 bases, the J end lost 5 bases, and 14 bases lay between the germline ends. CDR3 length: 13 residues. CDR3: CASAEAVLDTQYF. Here the CDR3 DNA reads TGTGCCAGCGCGGAGGCGGTCTTAGATACGCAGTATTTT.

The genes are TRBV28 and TRBJ2-7, with 7 bases that match TRBD2. This CDR3 contains 14 residues. Germline loops: CDR1 MDHEN, CDR2 SYDVKM. Germline trimming cut 3 bases from V and 6 bases from J; bases unmatched to any gene: 8. The CDR3 protein is CASSLSPGGAEQYF. In nucleotides, the CDR3 is TGTGCCAGCAGTTTGTCTCCGGGGGGTGCCGAGCAGTACTTC.

CDR3 protein: CASSLSTDEQFF. Here the CDR3 DNA reads TGTGCCAGCAGCTTATCTACAGATGAGCAGTTCTTC. The chain recombines TRBV7-8 with TRBJ2-1; no firm D call. V was shortened by 2 bases and J by 8 bases, with 7 bases between the two germline ends. Germline values: CDR1 SGHVS, CDR2 FQNEAQ. The CDR3 sequence is 12 residues long.

Comments on this clonotype: The junction shows a germline mismatch at one end, possibly a read error. V and J are TRBV4-1 and TRBJ2-7, with 9 bases aligning to TRBD1. Germline assignment: CDR1 MGHRA and CDR2 YSYEKL. The CDR3 is made up of 17 amino acids. For the CDR3, the DNA is TGCGCCGGCAGCCAAGATGGGACAGGGTCGCCCGTCTACGAGCAGTACTTC. This gives the protein CAGSQDGTGSPVYEQYF.

The V and J genes are TRBV7-2 and TRBJ2-3, with D possibly called TRBD1 or TRBD2 (5 bases each). CDR1 and CDR2 from the germline V gene are SGHTA and FQGNSA. V was shortened by 2 bases and J by 3 bases, with 21 bases between the two germline ends. The CDR3 extends over 18 amino acids. CDR3 sequence (DNA): TGTGCCAGCAGCTTAAAAGGGGACGCAGGTACTAGGACAGATACGCAGTATTTT. Its protein product is CASSLKGDAGTRTDTQYF.

This clonotype showed up many times. V usage is TRBV4-2 and J usage is TRBJ1-5; no definite D call. The germline V gene encodes CDR1 LGHNA and CDR2 YNFKEQ. Trimming removed 0 bases from V and 7 bases from J, with 13 bases in between. The CDR3 is 15 amino acids. DNA of the CDR3: TGTGCCAGCAGCCAAGATTTAGGGTTGGAGCAGCCCCAGCATTTT. It codes for CASSQDLGLEQPQHF.

This clonotype occurred a few times. The chain recombines TRBV2 with TRBJ1-6, with D tentatively TRBD1 (6 bases). Per the germline V gene, CDR1 is SNHLY and CDR2 is FYNNEI. V was cut by 6 bases and J by 7 bases, with 16 bases left in between. The CDR3 loop spans 15 amino acids. This CDR3 reads CASRQPGHTNSPLHF. The DNA for the CDR3 is TGTGCCAGCAGGCAACCGGGACACACAAATTCACCCCTCCACTTT.

A few counts support this clonotype. This sequence joins TRBV15 and TRBJ2-1; 13 nucleotides agree with TRBD2. The trim removed 0 bases at V and 7 bases at J, leaving 3 bases unmatched. CDR3 length: 16 amino acids. Looked up from germline, CDR1 is LNHNV and CDR2 is YYDKDF (reference sequence). The chain's CDR3 is CATSREGLAGWNEQFF. In nucleotides, the CDR3 is TGTGCCACCAGCAGAGAGGGACTAGCGGGATGGAATGAGCAGTTCTTC.

This sequence joins TRBV10-3 and TRBJ2-3; D might be TRBD1 (5 bases). The CDR3 loop spans 13 amino acids. Germline V lookup: CDR1 ENHRY, CDR2 SYGVKD. V was trimmed by 6 bases and J by 5 bases, leaving 12 bases between them. Here the CDR3 reads CAIRPPRGDTQYF. In DNA form, the CDR3 reads TGTGCCATCAGGCCCCCAAGGGGAGATACGCAGTATTTT.

The chain uses TRBV5-1 and TRBJ1-5; TRBD1 is a possible D gene (5 bases). The CDR3 is 15 amino acids. The V and J ends lost 2 bases and 0 bases respectively, with 9 bases between them. Per germline, CDR1 SGHRS and CDR2 YFSETQ. The CDR3 loop is CASSLGDPSNQPQHF. In DNA form, the CDR3 reads TGCGCCAGCAGCTTAGGGGACCCTAGCAATCAGCCCCAGCATTTT.